Listed here are 25 T cell receptor beta chains from one sample, sequenced in a study of naive and memory T cell subsets. Two oligonucleotides, mixed equimolar, formed the beta constant-region primer covering TRBC1 and TRBC2. TCRdb recomputed calls from the UMI-ligation and nested PCR reads with MiXCR, one row per CDR3 protein. The repertoire holds some 100,000 distinct CDR3 sequences, with about 6.5% as singletons. Sequencing was performed on central memory CD4+ T cells from blood. The receptors were gathered from a human donor in good health.

In its sample, this clonotype was seen many times. The V call is TRBV7-2, the J call TRBJ1-5; TRBD1 agrees at 8 bases. Trimming took 1 base from V and 6 from J; bases not matched to a gene: 2. The CDR3 consists of 14 residues. CDR1 is SGHTA, CDR2 FQGNSA, per germline. CDR3 protein: CASSLGTGRQPQHF. The CDR3 DNA sequence: TGTGCCAGCAGCTTAGGGACAGGGCGTCAGCCCCAGCATTTT.

This clonotype was detected many times. V and J are TRBV18 and TRBJ1-2; no clear D gene. Germline CDR1 and CDR2: KGHSH and LQKENI. V was shortened by 3 bases and J by 7 bases, with 18 bases between the two germline ends. The CDR3 runs to 15 residues. CDR3 loop: CASSPGTRVFLGYTF. The CDR3 coding sequence is TGTGCCAGCTCACCTGGTACGAGGGTGTTTCTTGGCTACACCTTC.

The J gene is TRBJ2-7, the V gene TRBV30; possibly TRBD2 for D (5 bases). Germline CDR1 is GTSNPN and CDR2 is SVGIG (reference sequence). The CDR3 spans 13 residues. V was shortened by 2 bases and J by 6 bases, with 14 bases between the two germline ends. CDR3 amino acids: CAWSRAGALEQYF. CDR3 in DNA: TGTGCCTGGAGTCGGGCGGGCGCTCTCGAGCAGTACTTC.

This chain links TRBV12-3 or TRBV12-4 with TRBJ2-3; unclear D gene. CDR3 length equals 14 residues. V was trimmed by 6 bases and J by 0 bases, leaving 10 bases between them. CDR3 DNA sequence: TGTGCCAGCAGACCAGGAATTAGCACAGATACGCAGTATTTT. It codes for CASRPGISTDTQYF.

The V call is TRBV28, the J call TRBJ2-5; D remains unclear. CDR3 size: 16 residues. Germline lookup yields CDR1 MDHEN and CDR2 SYDVKM. Trimming pared 10 bases from V and 4 bases from J, leaving 25 bases between. The CDR3 reads CATESAISRFSETQYF. For the CDR3, the DNA is TGTGCCACCGAGAGCGCCATAAGTCGATTTTCAGAGACCCAGTACTTC.

The rearrangement joins TRBV7-2 to TRBJ2-1; 11 nucleotides line up with TRBD2. The CDR3 sequence is 15 residues long. CDR1 and CDR2 (germline): SGHTA, FQGNSA. Trimming cost V 7 bases and J 11 bases; bases outside gene matches: 13. CDR3 protein: CASIPSGRLEGQQFF. CDR3 coding DNA: TGTGCCAGCATACCTAGCGGGAGGTTGGAGGGGCAGCAGTTCTTC.

This clonotype was counted many times. CDR3 DNA: TGTGCCAGCTCCCCCAACAGAAACACTGAAGCTTTCTTT. As protein: CASSPNRNTEAFF. The chain is built from TRBV18 and TRBJ1-1; D is unresolved. Germline CDR1 and CDR2: KGHSH and LQKENI. Trimming took 6 bases from V and 2 from J, leaving 10 bases between them. This CDR3 has 13 amino acids.

A few counts support this clonotype. The chain has TRBV7-9 and TRBJ2-3; D possibly corresponds to TRBD2 (5 bases). V gave up 1 base and J gave up 10 bases, with 9 bases separating them. The length of the CDR3 is 12 residues. Germline assignment: CDR1 SEHNR and CDR2 FQNEAQ (reference sequence). CDR3 amino acids: CASSLGQEAQYF. The CDR3, as DNA: TGTGCCAGCAGCTTAGGCCAGGAGGCGCAGTATTTT.

The chain is built from TRBV28 and TRBJ2-4; a weak D match, TRBD2 (5 bases). With 6 bases removed from V and 0 bases from J, the gap between germline ends came to 9 bases. Germline V gene data show CDR1 as MDHEN and CDR2 as SYDVKM. The CDR3 has 14 amino acids. The CDR3 bases are TGTGCCAGCAGGGGGAGAGTAGCCAAAAACATTCAGTACTTC. This sequence encodes CASRGRVAKNIQYF.

This clonotype occurred many times. The gene calls are TRBV5-1 and TRBJ2-5; maybe TRBD2 (5 bases). The CDR3 consists of 15 residues. V lost 0 bases, J lost 5 bases, and 14 bases lay in between. Germline CDR1 reads SGHRS; CDR2 reads YFSETQ. This CDR3 reads CASSLEGQRGETQYF. The CDR3 DNA follows: TGCGCCAGCAGCTTGGAGGGCCAGCGAGGGGAGACCCAGTACTTC.

This clonotype was picked up a small number of times. This chain connects TRBV4-2 to TRBJ2-1; the match to TRBD2 covers 8 bases. The CDR3 spans 14 residues. The junction had 2 bases not matched to a gene; V was cut back by 1 base and J by 6 bases. Germline V gene sequence: CDR1 LGHNA, CDR2 YNFKEQ. The CDR3, as DNA: TGTGCCAGCAGCCAAGGGACTAGCCTCAATGAGCAGTTCTTC. This encodes CASSQGTSLNEQFF.

Comments on this clonotype: This could be a read error, since a much larger clone is one nucleotide away. The rearrangement joins TRBV7-2 to TRBJ1-1, with D maybe TRBD1 (6 bases). V was cut by 5 bases and J by 7 bases, with 14 bases left in between. Germline V gene sequence: CDR1 SGHTA, CDR2 FQGNSA. This CDR3 contains 13 residues. CDR3: CASSLRGGYEAFF. The DNA for the CDR3 is TGTGCCAGCAGCCTAAGGGGGGGATATGAAGCTTTCTTT.

The chain is built from TRBV2 and TRBJ1-2; 8 nucleotides align to TRBD1. From germline, CDR1 is SNHLY and CDR2 FYNNEI. This CDR3 has 13 residues. Germline trimming cut 7 bases from V and 5 bases from J; bases unmatched to any gene: 6. The CDR3 sequence: CASTRQGRYGYTF. Here the CDR3 DNA reads TGTGCCAGCACCCGACAGGGGCGTTATGGCTACACCTTC.

This clonotype was counted many times. The genes are TRBV4-2 and TRBJ1-1; D unclear. Germline V gene lookup returns CDR1 LGHNA and CDR2 YNFKEQ. The CDR3 sequence is 16 residues long. V lost 4 bases and J 0 bases, leaving 15 bases between the germline ends. The CDR3, as DNA: TGTGCCAGCAGCCGGACCACTCGGTCGCTGAACACTGAAGCTTTCTTT. It specifies CASSRTTRSLNTEAFF.

The chain recombines TRBV25-1 with TRBJ2-5; D unresolved. The germline gives CDR1 MGHDK, CDR2 SYGVNS. The V gene lost 2 bases and the J gene lost 5 bases, with 9 bases spanning the gap. This CDR3 contains 13 residues. The CDR3 nucleotides read TGTGCCAGCAGTGAAAGGTGGAAGGAGACCCAGTACTTC. Amino acid sequence: CASSERWKETQYF.

This clonotype was observed a few times. This rearrangement joins TRBV20-1 to TRBJ2-7; 7 positions match TRBD2. Germline V CDR1 and CDR2: DFQATT, SNEGSKA (reference sequence). The V gene end was trimmed by 3 bases and the J gene end by 2 bases; junction bases not matched to a gene: 10. The CDR3 length is 15 residues. CDR3 bases: TGCAGTGCTAGCGGGAGGCCCCTCCTTACCTACGAGCAGTACTTC. Protein product: CSASGRPLLTYEQYF.

This clonotype was detected many times. The chain is built from TRBV7-3 and TRBJ2-2, with 9 positions matching TRBD2. This CDR3 region has 14 residues. Germline V gives CDR1 SGHTA, CDR2 FQGTGA. The V segment lost 8 bases and the J segment 6 bases; nucleotides outside the gene matches: 7. The CDR3 DNA is TGTGCCAGCCCCCCAGGACTAGCGTCCGGGGAGCTGTTTTTT. This encodes CASPPGLASGELFF.

This clonotype has just a few counts. V and J are TRBV14 and TRBJ2-1, with D possibly TRBD2 on 6 matching bases. CDR3 length equals 13 residues. The V gene lost 5 bases and the J gene lost 6 bases, with 11 bases spanning the gap. Germline-derived CDR1 and CDR2 are SGHDN and FVKESK. CDR3 in amino acids: CASSRVAVNEQFF. The CDR3 DNA reads TGTGCCAGCAGCAGAGTAGCGGTCAATGAGCAGTTCTTC.

This clonotype came up a few times. The chain joins TRBV27 to TRBJ1-6; perhaps TRBD1 as D (5 bases). The CDR3 extends over 15 amino acids. CDR1 is MNHEY and CDR2 is SMNVEV in the germline V gene (reference sequence). V was pared by 5 bases and J by 6 bases, with 14 bases between. This CDR3 is CASSDRDGANSPLHF. The CDR3 bases are TGTGCCAGCAGTGACCGGGACGGAGCTAATTCACCCCTCCACTTT.

This clonotype was seen repeatedly, ten times or more. The chain joins TRBV12-5 to TRBJ1-6, with 10 positions matching TRBD1. The CDR3 spans 13 residues. With V trimmed by 8 bases and J by 8 bases, 3 bases remained unmatched. Per germline, CDR1 LGHNT and CDR2 FRNRAP. The CDR3 is CASSGTGDSPLHF. The CDR3 DNA reads as TGTGCTAGTTCCGGGACAGGGGATTCACCCCTCCACTTT.

This clonotype was seen at least ten times. The V call is TRBV5-5, the J call TRBJ2-5; D could derive from TRBD1 or TRBD2 (5 bases each). Germline CDR1 and CDR2: SGHKS and YYEKEE (reference sequence). This CDR3 has 14 amino acids. V lost 1 base and J lost 5, with 12 bases in between. The CDR3 DNA is TGTGCCAGCAGCTTGAGCAGAGAGGGGGAGACCCAGTACTTC. Encoded protein: CASSLSREGETQYF.

This clonotype was picked up many times. The rearrangement uses TRBV7-6 and TRBJ1-1; D is undetermined. Germline lookup yields CDR1 SGHVS and CDR2 FNYEAQ. The length of the CDR3 is 13 residues. Trimming cost V 5 bases and J 1 base, with 8 bases left between them. The CDR3 is CASSTQRNTEAFF. The CDR3 nucleotides read TGTGCCAGCAGCACTCAGAGGAACACTGAAGCTTTCTTT.

J is TRBJ1-1 and V is TRBV5-1; the D gene is possibly TRBD1 (5 bases). V was pared by 3 bases and J by 4 bases, with 16 bases between. The CDR3 totals 15 residues. Germline values: CDR1 SGHRS, CDR2 YFSETQ. CDR3 DNA: TGCGCCAGCAGCTCAACCGGGACCGGAGGCACTGAAGCTTTCTTT. Its translation: CASSSTGTGGTEAFF. Full variable domain (rest looked up from reference TRBV5-1 and TRBJ1-1): KAGVTQTPRYLIKTRGQQVTLSCSPISGHRSVSWYQQTPGQGLQFLFEYFSETQRNKGNFPGRFSGRQFSNSRSEMNVSTLELGDSALYLCASSSTGTGGTEAFFGQGTRLTVV.

This chain connects TRBV14 to TRBJ2-4, with 13 bases identical to TRBD2. From germline, CDR1 is SGHDN and CDR2 FVKESK. The length of the CDR3 is 19 residues. Trimming removed 2 bases from V and 7 bases from J; junction bases left unmatched: 14. The DNA for the CDR3 is TGTGCCAGCAGCCAAAGCCCTCCGGGACTAGCGGGGTTTGGGAACATTCAGTACTTC. Amino acids: CASSQSPPGLAGFGNIQYF.

This clonotype showed up just a few times. The chain recombines TRBV6-1 with TRBJ2-2, with 12 bases lining up with TRBD2. V shed 6 bases and J 6 bases; nucleotides not matched to a gene: 5. Germline V lookup: CDR1 MNHNS, CDR2 SASEGT. This CDR3 is built from 15 residues. CDR3 sequence: CASSLAGGLSGELFF. CDR3 sequence (DNA): TGTGCCAGCAGCCTAGCGGGGGGGCTTTCCGGGGAGCTGTTTTTT.